This TCR beta chain was profiled in a study of control samples from healthy donors and cancer patients. Assay: immunoSEQ multiplex PCR; the TCRdb copy retains only in-frame clones and omits some. The top ten clones hold more than 30% of a sample with tens of thousands of clones, around 85% of them seen once. The CDR3 sequence is 15 residues long. CDR1 and CDR2 from the germline V gene are LGHDT and YNNKEL (reference sequence). V was cut by 1 base and J by 0 bases, with 6 bases left in between. Sequenced input: PBMCs. The chain carries TRBV3-1 (or the pseudogene TRBV3-2) and TRBJ1-4; D not resolved. The receptor comes from a man in his 70s with lung cancer. The DNA of the CDR3 is TGTGCCAGCAGCCAAGCGGCGACAACTAATGAAAAACTGTTTTTT. It encodes CASSQAATTNEKLFF.